In this sample, the clone carrying this TCR beta chain is large. Trimming took 8 bases from V and 6 from J; bases not matched to a gene: 13. CDR3 length: 16 residues. Germline V gives CDR1 MNHEY, CDR2 SVGEGT. The sample belongs to a study of circulating CD8 cells and anti-PD-1 response in melanoma. Using about 15 ng of total RNA, TCR libraries were made with the QIAseq Immune Repertoire TCR panel. Each CDR3 protein gets one entry after TCRdb re-called the reads with MiXCR. The sample holds about 140 distinct CDR3 sequences, around 7.7% seen once. From live CD3+CD8+TCRalphabeta+ cells, four PD-1 and/or TIGIT subsets were sorted.

This clonotype was sampled from a human donor with melanoma. The V call is TRBV6-2 or TRBV6-3, the J call TRBJ2-1, with TRBD2 identical over 10 bases. The specimen was CD8+ T cells from PBMCs, collected at baseline or after one month of anti-PD-1 therapy (not recorded which). DNA for the CDR3: TGTGCCAGCCCACGTCAGCGGGAGGGGTATATCAATGAGCAGTTCTTC. Protein product: CASPRQREGYINEQFF.